The 21 T cell receptor beta chains listed next were all sequenced from one sample in a study of blood T cell repertoires in COVID-19. Produced via immunoSEQ multiplex PCR; TCRdb's table is partial and in-frame only. Among about 17,000 clones listed, about four fifths were seen once. The specimen was peripheral blood. These receptor sequences come from an elderly man with acute or convalescent COVID-19.

This chain connects TRBV3-1 (or the pseudogene TRBV3-2) to TRBJ1-3; D is unresolved. Trimming shortened V by 1 base and J by 0 bases, and 7 bases separated the two germline ends. CDR1 is LGHDT and CDR2 is YNNKEL in the germline V gene (reference sequence). The CDR3 covers 15 residues. CDR3 DNA: TGTGCCAGCAGCCAAGTACATCTCTCTGGAAACACCATATATTTT. Protein: CASSQVHLSGNTIYF.

To note about this clone: Relative to the germline gene, one junction end is altered; a read error may explain this. The V gene is TRBV5-8, the J gene TRBJ1-2, with D perhaps matching TRBD1 (5 bases). Germline V lookup: CDR1 SGHTS, CDR2 YDEGEE. This CDR3 contains 13 residues. The CDR3 protein is CASTLRQTYGYTF. CDR3 DNA: TGTGCCAGCACCTTGAGACAGACTTATGGCTACACCTTC.

The chain has TRBV5-1 and TRBJ2-7; 9 bases line up with TRBD1. Germline CDR1 reads SGHRS; CDR2 reads YFSETQ. The V gene end was trimmed by 0 bases and the J gene end by 1 base; junction bases not matched to a gene: 5. The CDR3 covers 16 residues. CDR3 DNA sequence: TGCGCCAGCAGCTTGGCCGGGACAGGGATGTCCTACGAGCAGTACTTC. Its protein product is CASSLAGTGMSYEQYF.

The J gene is TRBJ1-2, the V gene TRBV7-9, with 10 bases that match TRBD1. The CDR3 has 13 amino acids. CDR1 and CDR2 from the germline V gene are SEHNR and FQNEAQ (reference sequence). The J segment lost 11 bases and the V segment lost 3 bases, leaving 6 bases of the junction unmatched. The CDR3 DNA reads TGTGCCAGCAGCTTGAGGGACAGGGGCGGTTACACCTTC. Translation: CASSLRDRGGYTF.

CDR3 DNA: TGTGCCAGCAGTTACAGGAAAGGGGGCGCGTCCTATGGCTACACCTTC. As protein: CASSYRKGGASYGYTF. The genes are TRBV6-5 and TRBJ1-2; the match to TRBD1 covers 7 bases. The germline gives CDR1 MNHEY, CDR2 SVGAGI. The CDR3 consists of 16 residues. Trimming cost V 2 bases and J 4 bases; bases outside gene matches: 10.

The V and J genes are TRBV10-3 and TRBJ2-1; 12 nucleotides line up with TRBD1. This CDR3 comprises 13 residues. V trimming: 10 bases; J trimming: 8 bases; junction bases outside the gene matches: 6. The germline gives CDR1 ENHRY, CDR2 SYGVKD. For the CDR3, the DNA is TGTGCCACCAAAGGGACAGGGGGCTATGAGCAGTTCTTC. Its translation: CATKGTGGYEQFF.

The chain links TRBV29-1 to TRBJ1-1, with TRBD1 matching 7 bases. The CDR3 is 13 amino acids. Germline V gene lookup returns CDR1 SQVTM and CDR2 ANQGSEA. With V trimmed by 7 bases and J by 1 base, 6 bases remained unmatched. The CDR3 DNA reads TGCAGCGACCCGACAGGGAAGAACACTGAAGCTTTCTTT. Protein sequence: CSDPTGKNTEAFF. Together with reference TRBV29-1 and TRBJ1-1, the CDR3 gives the full variable domain: SAVISQKPSRDICQRGTSLTIQCQVDSQVTMMFWYRQQPGQSLTLIATANQGSEATYESGFVIDKFPISRPNLTFSTLTVSNMSPEDSSIYLCSDPTGKNTEAFFGQGTRLTVV.

The chain recombines TRBV11-3 with TRBJ2-7; D unresolved. Germline V gives CDR1 SGHNT, CDR2 YENEEA. The CDR3 length is 15 residues. V dropped 5 bases and J dropped 0 bases, with 14 bases sitting between them. The CDR3 region is CASSPNASYSYEQYF. The CDR3, as DNA: TGTGCCAGCAGCCCAAATGCAAGCTACTCCTACGAGCAGTACTTC. Full variable domain (rest looked up from reference TRBV11-3 and TRBJ2-7): EAGVVQSPRYKIIEKKQPVAFWCNPISGHNTLYWYLQNLGQGPELLIRYENEEAVDDSQLPKDRFSAERLKGVDSTLKIQPAELGDSAVYLCASSPNASYSYEQYFGPGTRLTVT.

This chain joins TRBV7-6 and TRBJ2-4; D might be TRBD1 (5 bases). The V end lost 0 bases, the J end lost 5 bases, and 11 bases lay between the germline ends. Germline assignment: CDR1 SGHVS and CDR2 FNYEAQ. There are 15 residues in the CDR3. Written as DNA, the CDR3 is TGTGCCAGCAGCTTAGCGGCAGGGATGGAAAACATTCAGTACTTC. Translating gives CASSLAAGMENIQYF.

This chain connects TRBV25-1 to TRBJ1-4; 7 bases are a match to TRBD1. The CDR3 is 13 amino acids. The V gene end was trimmed by 6 bases and the J gene end by 8 bases; junction bases not matched to a gene: 6. Germline V gene sequence: CDR1 MGHDK, CDR2 SYGVNS. The CDR3 DNA is TGTGCCAGCAGAGGGGGCGCGGAGGAAAAACTGTTTTTT. This translates into CASRGGAEEKLFF.

The chain has TRBV11-1 and TRBJ2-1, with TRBD1 matching 7 bases. Losses at the gene ends were 5 bases for V and 0 bases for J; bases not matched to a gene: 7. Germline V gene sequence: CDR1 SGHAT, CDR2 FQDESV (reference sequence). This CDR3 contains 16 residues. The CDR3 DNA sequence: TGTGCCAGCAGCCGACAGGGTAGAATCTCCTACAATGAGCAGTTCTTC. Translation: CASSRQGRISYNEQFF.

The rearrangement joins TRBV19 to TRBJ1-3; 10 nucleotides agree with TRBD1. The CDR3 totals 18 residues. Trimming at V came to 6 bases and at J to 2 bases, leaving 13 bases not matched to a gene. The V gene's germline CDR1 is LNHDA and CDR2 SQIVND (reference sequence). CDR3 bases: TGTGCCAGTAGCCGACCGGGACAGGGGTTTCCTACTGGAAACACCATATATTTT. Protein product: CASSRPGQGFPTGNTIYF.

The chain recombines TRBV29-1 with TRBJ1-1, with 11 bases lining up with TRBD1. Germline-derived CDR1 and CDR2 are SQVTM and ANQGSEA. The length of the CDR3 is 16 residues. Trimming removed 4 bases from V and 6 bases from J; junction bases left unmatched: 13. This CDR3 reads CSVGDPGTGGLAEAFF. For the CDR3, the DNA is TGCAGCGTTGGAGATCCCGGGACAGGGGGACTTGCTGAAGCTTTCTTT.

CDR3 region: CASSFFKDTQYF. The CDR3 coding sequence is TGTGCCAGCAGCTTTTTTAAAGATACGCAGTATTTT. The rearrangement uses TRBV7-2 and TRBJ2-3; the D is unclear. The V end was cut by 3 bases, the J end by 5 bases, with 6 bases between. The germline V gene has CDR1 SGHTA and CDR2 FQGNSA. This CDR3 has 12 residues.

The rearrangement links TRBV5-1 to TRBJ2-7; 9 bases agree with TRBD2. Unmatched junction bases numbered 16, after V lost 4 bases and J lost 5 bases. Per the germline V gene, CDR1 is SGHRS and CDR2 is YFSETQ. This CDR3 is built from 17 residues. The CDR3 is CASSPLGVAGGPDEQYF. In nucleotides, the CDR3 is TGCGCCAGCAGCCCCTTAGGGGTGGCGGGGGGGCCGGACGAGCAGTACTTC.

The chain has TRBV3-1 (or the pseudogene TRBV3-2) and TRBJ2-1, with 10 bases matching TRBD2. CDR3 length: 16 amino acids. Germline trimming cut 2 bases from V and 7 bases from J; bases unmatched to any gene: 8. CDR1 and CDR2 (germline): LGHDT, YNNKEL (reference sequence). This CDR3 is CASSQQLAGVGNEQFF. CDR3 sequence (DNA): TGTGCCAGCAGCCAACAGCTAGCGGGGGTTGGGAATGAGCAGTTCTTC.

The CDR3 bases are TGCGCCAGCAGCTTGGTGGGCAGGGAAAATGGCTACACCTTC. Protein: CASSLVGRENGYTF. The J gene is TRBJ1-2, the V gene TRBV5-1; tentative D call: TRBD1 (5 bases). In germline, CDR1 is SGHRS, CDR2 YFSETQ. Trimming removed 0 bases from V and 6 bases from J, with 12 bases in between. This CDR3 spans 14 amino acids.

This clone showed up just once. The rearrangement joins TRBV5-1 to TRBJ2-3; D is undetermined. CDR3 length equals 14 residues. Trimming removed 4 bases at V and 0 bases at J, with 9 bases between. Germline V gives CDR1 SGHRS, CDR2 YFSETQ. The CDR3, as DNA: TGCGCCAGCAGCCTGGACGGTAGCACAGATACGCAGTATTTT. Its protein is CASSLDGSTDTQYF.

The chain joins TRBV7-2 to TRBJ1-2; TRBD1 matches at 8 bases. The germline V gene has CDR1 SGHTA and CDR2 FQGNSA. V lost 4 bases, J lost 8 bases, and 6 bases stayed unmatched. There are 13 residues in the CDR3. The CDR3 loop reads CASSSGQGSGYTF. DNA for the CDR3: TGTGCCAGCAGCTCAGGACAGGGCTCCGGCTACACCTTC.

CDR3 bases: TGCGCCAGCAGCCCGGGACAGGGATTTGAAAAACTGTTTTTT. The encoded protein is CASSPGQGFEKLFF. The V gene is TRBV5-1, the J gene TRBJ1-4; 9 bases agree with TRBD1. The V segment lost 4 bases and the J segment 7 bases; nucleotides outside the gene matches: 5. The CDR3 has 14 residues. From germline, CDR1 is SGHRS and CDR2 YFSETQ.

The J gene is TRBJ1-5, the V gene TRBV7-6, with 7 bases matching TRBD1. This CDR3 contains 17 residues. Germline CDR1 and CDR2: SGHVS and FNYEAQ. Unmatched junction bases numbered 6, after V lost 1 base and J lost 0 bases. The CDR3 loop is CASSLGTGGYSNQPQHF. The CDR3, as DNA: TGTGCCAGCAGCTTAGGGACAGGCGGTTATAGCAATCAGCCCCAGCATTTT.